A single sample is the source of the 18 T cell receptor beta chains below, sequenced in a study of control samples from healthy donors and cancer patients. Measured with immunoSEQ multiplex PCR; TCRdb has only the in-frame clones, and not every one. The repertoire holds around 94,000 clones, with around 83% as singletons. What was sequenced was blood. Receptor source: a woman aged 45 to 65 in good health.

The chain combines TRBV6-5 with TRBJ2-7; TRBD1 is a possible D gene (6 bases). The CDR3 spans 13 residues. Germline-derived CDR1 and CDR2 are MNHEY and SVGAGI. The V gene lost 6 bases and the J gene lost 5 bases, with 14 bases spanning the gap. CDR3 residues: CASSRTGINEQYF. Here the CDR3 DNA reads TGTGCCAGCAGCCGTACAGGGATAAACGAGCAGTACTTC.

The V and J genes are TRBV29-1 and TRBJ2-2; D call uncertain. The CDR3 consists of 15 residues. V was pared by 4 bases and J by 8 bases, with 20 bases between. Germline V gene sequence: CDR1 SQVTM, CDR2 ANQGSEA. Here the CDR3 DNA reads TGCAGCGTTGGTCGAGTCCTATGGGTTCTGGGGGAGCTGTTTTTT. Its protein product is CSVGRVLWVLGELFF.

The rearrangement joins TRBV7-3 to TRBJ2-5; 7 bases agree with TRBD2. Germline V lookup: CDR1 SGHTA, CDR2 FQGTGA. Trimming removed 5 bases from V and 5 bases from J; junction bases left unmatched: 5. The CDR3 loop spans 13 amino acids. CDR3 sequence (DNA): TGTGCCAGCAGCCTAGGGAGGGGTGAGACCCAGTACTTC. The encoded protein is CASSLGRGETQYF.

The CDR3 DNA reads as TGTGCCAGCAGGGAGCAGGGTCCGCTCCCGTTGTTTTTT. It specifies CASREQGPLPLFF. This chain joins TRBV6-1 and TRBJ1-4; possible D gene TRBD1, 5 bases. Trimming left V 6 bases short and J 15 bases short, with 20 bases between. CDR3 size: 13 residues. Germline loops: CDR1 MNHNS, CDR2 SASEGT.

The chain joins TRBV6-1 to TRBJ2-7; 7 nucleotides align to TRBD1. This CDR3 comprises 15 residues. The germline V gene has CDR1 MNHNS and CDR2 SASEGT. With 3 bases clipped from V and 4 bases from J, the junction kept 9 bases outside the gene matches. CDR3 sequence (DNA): TGTGCCAGCAGTGATTGGGCAGGGGGTCTGTACGAGCAGTACTTC. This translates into CASSDWAGGLYEQYF.

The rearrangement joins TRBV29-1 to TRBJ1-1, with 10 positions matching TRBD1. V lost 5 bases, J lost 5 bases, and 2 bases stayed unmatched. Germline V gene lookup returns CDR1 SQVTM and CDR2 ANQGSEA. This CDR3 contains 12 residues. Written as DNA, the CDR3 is TGCAGCGTTCGGACAGGGGGGACTGAAGCTTTCTTT. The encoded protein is CSVRTGGTEAFF.

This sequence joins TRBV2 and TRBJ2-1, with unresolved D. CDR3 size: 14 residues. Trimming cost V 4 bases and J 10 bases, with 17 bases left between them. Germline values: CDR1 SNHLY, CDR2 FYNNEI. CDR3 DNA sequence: TGTGCCAGCAGTGCAGATAGATCCTTCGAGGAGCAGTTCTTC. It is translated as CASSADRSFEEQFF.

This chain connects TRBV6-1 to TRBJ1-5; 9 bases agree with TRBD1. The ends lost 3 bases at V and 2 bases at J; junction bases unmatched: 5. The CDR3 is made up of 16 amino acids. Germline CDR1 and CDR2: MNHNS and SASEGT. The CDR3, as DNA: TGTGCCAGCAGTGACGGCACAGGGGGCGGCAATCAGCCCCAGCATTTT. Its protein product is CASSDGTGGGNQPQHF.

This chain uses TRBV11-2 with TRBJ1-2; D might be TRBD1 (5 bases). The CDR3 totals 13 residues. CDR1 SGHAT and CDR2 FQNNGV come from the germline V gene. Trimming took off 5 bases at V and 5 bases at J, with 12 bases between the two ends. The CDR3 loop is CASSPQGVYGYTF. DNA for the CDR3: TGTGCCAGCAGCCCCCAGGGTGTTTATGGCTACACCTTC.

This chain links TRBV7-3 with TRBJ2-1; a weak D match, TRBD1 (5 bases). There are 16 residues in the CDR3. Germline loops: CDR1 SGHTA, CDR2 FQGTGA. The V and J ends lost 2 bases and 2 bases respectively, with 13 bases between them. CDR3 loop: CASSLGSLGPYNEQFF. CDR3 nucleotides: TGTGCCAGCAGCTTAGGGTCCCTGGGGCCCTACAATGAGCAGTTCTTC.

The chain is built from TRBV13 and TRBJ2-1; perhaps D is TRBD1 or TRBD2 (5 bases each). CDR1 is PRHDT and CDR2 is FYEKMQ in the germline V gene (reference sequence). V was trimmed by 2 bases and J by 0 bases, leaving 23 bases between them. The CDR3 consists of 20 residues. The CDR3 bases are TGTGCCAGCAGCTTAACTACGGGGACCCCCAGATTTAGCTCCTACAATGAGCAGTTCTTC. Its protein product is CASSLTTGTPRFSSYNEQFF.

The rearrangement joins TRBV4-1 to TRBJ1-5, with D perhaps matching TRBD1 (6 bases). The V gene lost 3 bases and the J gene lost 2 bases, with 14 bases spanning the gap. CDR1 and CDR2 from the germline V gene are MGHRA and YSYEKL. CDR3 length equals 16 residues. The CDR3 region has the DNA TGCGCCAGCAGCCAGCATATTAACAGGGGCAATCAGCCCCAGCATTTT. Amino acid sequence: CASSQHINRGNQPQHF.

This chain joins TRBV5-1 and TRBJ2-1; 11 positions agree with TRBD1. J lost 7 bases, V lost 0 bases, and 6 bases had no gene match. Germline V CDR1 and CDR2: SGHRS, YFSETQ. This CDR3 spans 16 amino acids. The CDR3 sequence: CASSLAGTGGKNEQFF. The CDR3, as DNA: TGCGCCAGCAGCTTGGCCGGGACAGGGGGTAAGAATGAGCAGTTCTTC.

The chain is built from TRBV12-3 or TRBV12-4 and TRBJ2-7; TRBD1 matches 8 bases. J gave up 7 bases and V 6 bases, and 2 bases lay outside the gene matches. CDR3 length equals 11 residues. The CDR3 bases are TGTGCCAGCAGGGACAGGGCGGAGCAGTACTTC. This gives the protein CASRDRAEQYF.

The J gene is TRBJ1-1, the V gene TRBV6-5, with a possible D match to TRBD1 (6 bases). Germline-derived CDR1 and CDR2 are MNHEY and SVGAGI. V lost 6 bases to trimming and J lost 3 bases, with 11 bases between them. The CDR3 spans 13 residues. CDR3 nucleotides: TGTGCCAGCAGACAGGGCCCACACACTGAAGCTTTCTTT. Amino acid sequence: CASRQGPHTEAFF.

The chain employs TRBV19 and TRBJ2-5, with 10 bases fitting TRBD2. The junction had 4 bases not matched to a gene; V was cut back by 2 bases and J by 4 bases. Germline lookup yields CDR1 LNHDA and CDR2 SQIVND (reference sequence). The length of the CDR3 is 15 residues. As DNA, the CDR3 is TGTGCCAGTAGTATACTAGCGGGAGTACGAGAGACCCAGTACTTC. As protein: CASSILAGVRETQYF.

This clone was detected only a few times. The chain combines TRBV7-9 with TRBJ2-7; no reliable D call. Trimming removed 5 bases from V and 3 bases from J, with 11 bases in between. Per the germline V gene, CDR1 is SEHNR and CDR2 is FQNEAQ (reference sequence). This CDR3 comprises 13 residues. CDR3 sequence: CASSPRTGYEQYF. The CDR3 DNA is TGTGCCAGCAGCCCTAGGACCGGCTACGAGCAGTACTTC. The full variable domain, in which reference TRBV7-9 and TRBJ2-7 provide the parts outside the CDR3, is DTGVSQNPRHKITKRGQNVTFRCDPISEHNRLYWYRQTLGQGPEFLTYFQNEAQLEKSRLLSDRFSAERPKGSFSTLEIQRTEQGDSAMYLCASSPRTGYEQYFGPGTRLTVT.

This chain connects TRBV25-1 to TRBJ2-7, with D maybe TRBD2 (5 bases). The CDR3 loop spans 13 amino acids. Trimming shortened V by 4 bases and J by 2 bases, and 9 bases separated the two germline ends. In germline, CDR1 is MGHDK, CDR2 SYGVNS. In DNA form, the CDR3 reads TGTGCCAGCAGTGGGGCCGGGACCTACGAGCAGTACTTC. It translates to CASSGAGTYEQYF.